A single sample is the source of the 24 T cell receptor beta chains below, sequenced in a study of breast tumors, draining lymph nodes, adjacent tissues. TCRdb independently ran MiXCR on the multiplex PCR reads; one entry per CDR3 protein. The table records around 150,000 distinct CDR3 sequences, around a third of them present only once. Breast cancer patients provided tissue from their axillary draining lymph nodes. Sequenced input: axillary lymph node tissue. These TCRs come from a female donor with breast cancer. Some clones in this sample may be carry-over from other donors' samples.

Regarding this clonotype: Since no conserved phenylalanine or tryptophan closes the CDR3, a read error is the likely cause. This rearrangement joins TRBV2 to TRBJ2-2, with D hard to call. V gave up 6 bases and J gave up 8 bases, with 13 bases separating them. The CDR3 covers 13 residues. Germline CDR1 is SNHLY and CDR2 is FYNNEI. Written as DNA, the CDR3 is TGTGCCAGCAGGTTTAGGCCGAAGGGGGAGCTGTTTTTG. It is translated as CASRFRPKGELFL.

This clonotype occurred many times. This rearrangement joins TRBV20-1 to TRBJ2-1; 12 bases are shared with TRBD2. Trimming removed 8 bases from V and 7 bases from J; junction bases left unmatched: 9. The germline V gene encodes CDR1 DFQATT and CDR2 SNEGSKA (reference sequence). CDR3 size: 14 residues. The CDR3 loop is CSPLAGGNGNEQFF. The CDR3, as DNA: TGCAGTCCGCTAGCGGGGGGGAATGGGAATGAGCAGTTCTTC.

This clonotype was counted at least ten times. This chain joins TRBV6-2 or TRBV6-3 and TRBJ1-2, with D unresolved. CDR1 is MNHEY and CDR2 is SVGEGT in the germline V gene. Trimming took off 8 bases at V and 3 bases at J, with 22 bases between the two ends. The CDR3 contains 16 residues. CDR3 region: CASARISTLADYGYTF. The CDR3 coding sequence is TGTGCCAGCGCTCGAATATCAACACTGGCGGACTATGGCTACACCTTC.

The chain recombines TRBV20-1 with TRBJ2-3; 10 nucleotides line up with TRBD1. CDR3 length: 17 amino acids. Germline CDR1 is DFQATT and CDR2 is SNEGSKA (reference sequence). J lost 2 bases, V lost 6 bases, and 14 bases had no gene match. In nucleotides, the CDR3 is TGCAGTGCCAGCAGCCCCCCTGGGACAGGGGACACAGATACGCAGTATTTT. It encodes CSASSPPGTGDTDTQYF.

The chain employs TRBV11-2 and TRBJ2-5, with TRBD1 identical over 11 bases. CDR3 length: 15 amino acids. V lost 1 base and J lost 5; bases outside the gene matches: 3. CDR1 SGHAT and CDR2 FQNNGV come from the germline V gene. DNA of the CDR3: TGTGCCAGCAGCTTAGGGACAGGGGGCTTGGAGACCCAGTACTTC. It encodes CASSLGTGGLETQYF. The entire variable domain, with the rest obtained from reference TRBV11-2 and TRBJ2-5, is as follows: EAGVAQSPRYKIIEKRQSVAFWCNPISGHATLYWYQQILGQGPKLLIQFQNNGVVDDSQLPKDRFSAERLKGVDSTLKIQPAKLEDSAVYLCASSLGTGGLETQYFGPGTRLLVL.

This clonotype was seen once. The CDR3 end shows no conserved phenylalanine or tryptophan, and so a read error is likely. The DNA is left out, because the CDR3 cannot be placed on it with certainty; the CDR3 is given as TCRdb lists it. CDR3 sequence reads: CSATRGVGGELSS. The V call is TRBV20-1, the J call TRBJ2-2; TRBD1 reflects the table's D call only, with no check against the DNA. CDR1 is DFQATT, CDR2 SNEGSKA, per germline (reference sequence). A total of 13 residues make up the CDR3, ends included.

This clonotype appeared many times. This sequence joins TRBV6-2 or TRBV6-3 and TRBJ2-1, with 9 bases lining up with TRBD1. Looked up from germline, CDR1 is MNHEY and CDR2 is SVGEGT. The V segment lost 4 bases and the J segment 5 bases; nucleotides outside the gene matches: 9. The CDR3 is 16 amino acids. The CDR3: CASSSIGQGQDNEQFF. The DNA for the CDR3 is TGTGCCAGCAGTTCTATCGGACAGGGGCAAGACAATGAGCAGTTCTTC.

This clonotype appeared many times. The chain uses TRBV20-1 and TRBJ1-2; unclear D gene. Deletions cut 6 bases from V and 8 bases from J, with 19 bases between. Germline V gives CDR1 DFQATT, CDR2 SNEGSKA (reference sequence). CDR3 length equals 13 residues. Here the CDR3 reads CSAPNQQLRGYTF. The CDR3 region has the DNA TGCAGTGCCCCCAACCAACAGTTGAGGGGCTACACCTTC.

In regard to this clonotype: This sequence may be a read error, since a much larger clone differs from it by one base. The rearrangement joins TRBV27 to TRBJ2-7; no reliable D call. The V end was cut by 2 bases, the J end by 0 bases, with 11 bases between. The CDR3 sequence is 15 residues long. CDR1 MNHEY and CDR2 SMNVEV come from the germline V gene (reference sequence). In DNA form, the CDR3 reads TGTGCCAGCAGTTTACGGCCGGGTAACTCCTACGAGCAGTACTTC. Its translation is CASSLRPGNSYEQYF.

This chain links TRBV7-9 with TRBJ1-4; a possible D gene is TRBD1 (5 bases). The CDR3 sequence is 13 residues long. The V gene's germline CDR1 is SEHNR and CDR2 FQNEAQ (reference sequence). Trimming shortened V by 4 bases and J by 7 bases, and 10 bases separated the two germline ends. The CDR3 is CASSSRGSEKLFF. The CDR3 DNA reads TGTGCCAGCAGCTCACGGGGGAGTGAAAAACTGTTTTTT.

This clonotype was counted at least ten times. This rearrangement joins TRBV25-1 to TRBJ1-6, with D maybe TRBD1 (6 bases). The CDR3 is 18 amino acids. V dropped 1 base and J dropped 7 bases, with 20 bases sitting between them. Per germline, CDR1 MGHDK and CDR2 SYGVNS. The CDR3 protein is CASSEWSQGSFVNSPLHF. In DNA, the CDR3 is TGTGCCAGCAGTGAATGGAGTCAGGGGAGCTTCGTCAATTCACCCCTCCACTTT. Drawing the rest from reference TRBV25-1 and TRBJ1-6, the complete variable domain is EADIYQTPRYLVIGTGKKITLECSQTMGHDKMYWYQQDPGMELHLIHYSYGVNSTEKGDLSSESTVSRIRTEHFPLTLESARPSHTSQYLCASSEWSQGSFVNSPLHFGNGTRLTVT.

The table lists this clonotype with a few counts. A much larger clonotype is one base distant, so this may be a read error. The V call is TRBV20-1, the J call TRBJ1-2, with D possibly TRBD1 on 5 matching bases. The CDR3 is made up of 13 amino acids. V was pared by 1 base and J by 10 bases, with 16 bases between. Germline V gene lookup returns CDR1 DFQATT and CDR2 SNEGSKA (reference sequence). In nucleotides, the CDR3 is TGCAGTGCTAGAGCGGGGAACTTCGGGGCCTACACCTTC. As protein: CSARAGNFGAYTF.

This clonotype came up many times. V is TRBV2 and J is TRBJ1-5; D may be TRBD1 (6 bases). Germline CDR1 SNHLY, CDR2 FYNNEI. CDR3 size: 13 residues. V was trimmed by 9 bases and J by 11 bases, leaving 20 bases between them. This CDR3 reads CASGQSFSTAQHF. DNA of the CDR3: TGTGCCAGTGGACAGTCCTTTAGCACGGCCCAGCATTTT.

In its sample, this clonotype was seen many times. The chain's CDR3 is CASSTGTGFGYEQYF. In DNA, the CDR3 is TGTGCCAGCAGTACCGGGACAGGGTTTGGTTACGAGCAGTACTTC. The chain uses TRBV2 and TRBJ2-7; TRBD1 agrees at 9 bases. The CDR3 consists of 15 residues. The ends lost 5 bases at V and 4 bases at J; junction bases unmatched: 9. Germline loops: CDR1 SNHLY, CDR2 FYNNEI.

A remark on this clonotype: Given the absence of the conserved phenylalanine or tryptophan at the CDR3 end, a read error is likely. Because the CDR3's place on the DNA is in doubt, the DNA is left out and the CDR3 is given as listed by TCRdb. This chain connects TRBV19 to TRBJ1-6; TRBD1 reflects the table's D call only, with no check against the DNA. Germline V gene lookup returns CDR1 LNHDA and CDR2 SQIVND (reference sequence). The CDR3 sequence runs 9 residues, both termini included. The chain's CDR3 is CASKDRGRL.

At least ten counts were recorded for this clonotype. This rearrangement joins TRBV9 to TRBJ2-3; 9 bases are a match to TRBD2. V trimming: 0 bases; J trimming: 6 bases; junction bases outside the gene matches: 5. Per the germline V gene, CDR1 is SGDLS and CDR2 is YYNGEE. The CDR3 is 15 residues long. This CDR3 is CASSVGRGGQDTQYF. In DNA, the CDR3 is TGTGCCAGCAGCGTAGGGCGGGGGGGCCAGGATACGCAGTATTTT.

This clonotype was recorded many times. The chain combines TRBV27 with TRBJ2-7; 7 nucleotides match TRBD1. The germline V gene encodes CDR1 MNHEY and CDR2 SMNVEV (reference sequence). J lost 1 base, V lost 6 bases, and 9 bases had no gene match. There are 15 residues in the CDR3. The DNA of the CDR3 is TGTGCCAGCAGGCAATCGGGACAGAAGTCCTACGAGCAGTACGTC. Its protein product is CASRQSGQKSYEQYV.

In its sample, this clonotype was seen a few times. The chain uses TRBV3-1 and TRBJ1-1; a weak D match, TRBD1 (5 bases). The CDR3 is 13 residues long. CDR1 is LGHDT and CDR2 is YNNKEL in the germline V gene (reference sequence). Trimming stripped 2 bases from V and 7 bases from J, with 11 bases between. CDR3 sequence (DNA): TGTGCCAGCAGCCAAATCCCAGGGCGTGAAGCTTTCTTT. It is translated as CASSQIPGREAFF.

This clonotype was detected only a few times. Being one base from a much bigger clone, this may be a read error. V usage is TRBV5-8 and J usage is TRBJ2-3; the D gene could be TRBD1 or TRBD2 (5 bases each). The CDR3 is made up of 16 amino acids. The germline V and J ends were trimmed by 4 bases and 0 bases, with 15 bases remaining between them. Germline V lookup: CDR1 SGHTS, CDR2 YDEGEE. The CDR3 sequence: CASSGGRARSTDTQYF. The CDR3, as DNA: TGTGCCAGCAGCGGGGGACGGGCCAGGAGCACAGATACGCAGTATTTT.

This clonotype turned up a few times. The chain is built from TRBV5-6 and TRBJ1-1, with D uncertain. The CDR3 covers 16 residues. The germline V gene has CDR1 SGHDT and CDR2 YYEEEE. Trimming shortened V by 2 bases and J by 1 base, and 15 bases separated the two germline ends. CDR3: CASSFIGWSGNTEAFF. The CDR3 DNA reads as TGTGCCAGCAGCTTTATTGGGTGGTCGGGGAACACTGAAGCTTTCTTT. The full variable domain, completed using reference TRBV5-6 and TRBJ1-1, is DAGVTQSPTHLIKTRGQQVTLRCSPKSGHDTVSWYQQALGQGPQFIFQYYEEEERQRGNFPDRFSGHQFPNYSSELNVNALLLGDSALYLCASSFIGWSGNTEAFFGQGTRLTVV.

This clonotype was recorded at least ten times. CDR3 loop: CASSVGTYQYF. The CDR3 bases are TGTGCCAGCAGTGTTGGGACTTACCAGTACTTC. V gene TRBV2 combines with J gene TRBJ2-4; tentative D call: TRBD2 (6 bases). CDR3 length equals 11 residues. CDR1 is SNHLY and CDR2 is FYNNEI in the germline V gene. V was cut by 4 bases and J by 13 bases, with 11 bases left in between.

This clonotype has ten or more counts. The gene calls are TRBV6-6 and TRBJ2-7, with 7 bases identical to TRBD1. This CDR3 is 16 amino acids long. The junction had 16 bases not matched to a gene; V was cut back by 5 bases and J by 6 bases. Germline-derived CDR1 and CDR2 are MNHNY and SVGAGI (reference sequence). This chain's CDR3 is CASSHETGEWSPEQYF. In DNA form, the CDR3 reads TGTGCCAGCAGTCACGAAACAGGGGAGTGGAGTCCCGAGCAGTACTTC.

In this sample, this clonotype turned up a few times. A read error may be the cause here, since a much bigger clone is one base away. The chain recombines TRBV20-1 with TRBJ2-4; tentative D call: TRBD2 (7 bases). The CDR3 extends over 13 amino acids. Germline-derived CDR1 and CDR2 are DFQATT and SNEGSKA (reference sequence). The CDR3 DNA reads TGCAGTGCCGTGGCGGGGGCGGGAAACACTCAGTACTTC. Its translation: CSAVAGAGNTQYF.

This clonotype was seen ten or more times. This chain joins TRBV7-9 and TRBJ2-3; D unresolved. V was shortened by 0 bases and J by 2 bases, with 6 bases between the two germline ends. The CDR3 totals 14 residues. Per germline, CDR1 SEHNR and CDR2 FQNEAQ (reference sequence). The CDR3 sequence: CASSLAGNTDTQYF. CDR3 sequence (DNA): TGTGCCAGCAGCTTAGCAGGGAACACAGATACGCAGTATTTT.